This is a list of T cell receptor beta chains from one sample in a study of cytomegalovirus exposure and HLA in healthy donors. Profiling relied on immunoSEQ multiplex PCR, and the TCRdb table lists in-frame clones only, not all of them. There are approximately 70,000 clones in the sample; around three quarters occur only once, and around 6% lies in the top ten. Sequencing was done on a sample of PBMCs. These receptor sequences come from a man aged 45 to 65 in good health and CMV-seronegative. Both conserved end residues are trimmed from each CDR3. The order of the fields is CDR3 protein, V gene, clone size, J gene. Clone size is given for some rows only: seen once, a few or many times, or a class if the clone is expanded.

ASSQGRTGELF	TRBV28	NA	TRBJ2-2
ASSPDGQLANYGYT	TRBV6-6	NA	TRBJ1-2
ASRRAANYGYT	TRBV4-1	NA	TRBJ1-2
ASSLVGGGGNEQF	TRBV7-9	once	TRBJ2-1
ASSPEGRSSYNEQF	TRBV9	NA	TRBJ2-1
ASSVDSYNSPLH	TRBV2	once	TRBJ1-6
ASSAGLAGSPYEQY	TRBV5-4	NA	TRBJ2-7
ASSYRGRSDTQY	TRBV6-5	medium-sized	TRBJ2-3
ASSSYAGNTIY	TRBV25-1	NA	TRBJ1-3
AWSVGGGAGNQPQH	TRBV30	NA	TRBJ1-5
ATRPGMLDTQY	TRBV10-1	NA	TRBJ2-3
ASSEDSTNTEAF	TRBV6-4	few	TRBJ1-1
ASGGGLVRSYNEQF	TRBV12-5	NA	TRBJ2-1
ASSLGASSSYNEQF	TRBV5-4	NA	TRBJ2-1
ASSYLPRVGTEAF	TRBV6-5	NA	TRBJ1-1
ASSVGRGTGELF	TRBV9	NA	TRBJ2-2
ASSYRETYEQY	TRBV27	NA	TRBJ2-7
ASKTGAGTEAF	TRBV10-2	NA	TRBJ1-1
ASSQERQFSYEQY	TRBV4-3	few	TRBJ2-7
ASSLGHSYNSPLH	TRBV7-9	NA	TRBJ1-6
ASSYRMNTEAF	TRBV4-1	once	TRBJ1-1
AIRGQGGEETQY	TRBV10-3	NA	TRBJ2-5
ASSLARAGGPLAKNIQY	TRBV7-8	NA	TRBJ2-4
ASSHGQGAGNTIY	TRBV4-1	NA	TRBJ1-3
ASSSGWFATEAF	TRBV5-1	NA	TRBJ1-1